This entry describes one T cell receptor beta chain. The antigen is not known. Germline lookup yields CDR1 LNHNV and CDR2 YYDKDF (reference sequence). This CDR3 spans 14 amino acids. Trimming removed 5 bases from V and 7 bases from J; junction bases left unmatched: 5. Nashville, Tennessee was home to all donors, who were Caucasian adults. The assay was immunoSEQ multiplex PCR, and TCRdb's table has in-frame clones only and misses some. The table lists 1,400,000 or so clones, 98% of them singletons. The data were obtained in a study of shared clonotypes between healthy human individuals. Study-level background: For every donor, three CD4 naive, three CD4 memory, two CD8 naive and one CD8 memory plates were used.

Study findings and constraints: Unshared clonotypes carried lower generation probabilities than those common to all four donors. Rarefaction showed sorted-subset sequencing was incomplete despite large depth.

The clonotype originates from a young man in good health. Sequenced material: naive CD4+ T cells sorted from blood. Sample subset: CD45RA+ positively selected. This chain connects TRBV15 to TRBJ2-7; 13 bases align to TRBD2. CDR3 DNA sequence: TGTGCCACCAGCGCTGGGACTAGCGGGAAGGAGCAGTACTTC. As protein: CATSAGTSGKEQYF.